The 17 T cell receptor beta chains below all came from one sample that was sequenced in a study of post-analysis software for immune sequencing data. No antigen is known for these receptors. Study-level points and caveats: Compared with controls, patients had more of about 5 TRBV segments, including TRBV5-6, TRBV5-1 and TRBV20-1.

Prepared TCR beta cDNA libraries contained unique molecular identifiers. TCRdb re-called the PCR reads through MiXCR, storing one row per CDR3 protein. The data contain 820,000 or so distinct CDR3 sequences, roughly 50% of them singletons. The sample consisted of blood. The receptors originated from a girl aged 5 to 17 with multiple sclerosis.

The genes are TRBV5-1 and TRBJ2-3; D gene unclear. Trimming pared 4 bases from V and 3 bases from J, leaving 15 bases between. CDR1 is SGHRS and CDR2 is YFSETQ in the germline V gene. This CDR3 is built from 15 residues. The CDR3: CASSNQRARTDTQYF. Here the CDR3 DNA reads TGCGCCAGCAGCAACCAGCGAGCCAGGACAGATACGCAGTATTTT.

CDR3 residues: CASKELAGGLYNEQFF. Written as DNA, the CDR3 is TGCGCCAGCAAAGAACTAGCGGGGGGATTGTACAATGAGCAGTTCTTC. The V call is TRBV10-2, the J call TRBJ2-1; 12 nucleotides line up with TRBD2. With 7 bases clipped from V and 4 bases from J, the junction kept 8 bases outside the gene matches. The CDR3 covers 16 residues. The germline CDR1 and CDR2 sequences are WSHSY and SAAADI.

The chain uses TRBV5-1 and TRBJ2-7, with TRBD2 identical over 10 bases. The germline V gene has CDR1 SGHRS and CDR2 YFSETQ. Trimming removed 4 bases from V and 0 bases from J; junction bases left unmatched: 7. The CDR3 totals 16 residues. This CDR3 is CASSTRLAGASYEQYF. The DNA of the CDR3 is TGCGCCAGCAGCACGCGCCTAGCGGGGGCCTCCTACGAGCAGTACTTC.

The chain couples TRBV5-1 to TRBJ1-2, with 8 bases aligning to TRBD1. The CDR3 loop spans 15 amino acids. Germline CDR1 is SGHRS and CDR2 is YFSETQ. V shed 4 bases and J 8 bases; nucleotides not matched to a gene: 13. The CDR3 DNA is TGCGCCAGCAGCCCCGGGACAGGTCCATCGGGGGGCTACACCTTC. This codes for CASSPGTGPSGGYTF.

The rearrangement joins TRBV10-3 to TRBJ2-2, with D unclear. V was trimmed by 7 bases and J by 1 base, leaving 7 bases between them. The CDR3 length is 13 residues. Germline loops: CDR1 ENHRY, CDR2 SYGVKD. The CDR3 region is CAINSVNTGELFF. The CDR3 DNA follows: TGTGCCATCAATTCCGTGAACACCGGGGAGCTGTTTTTT.

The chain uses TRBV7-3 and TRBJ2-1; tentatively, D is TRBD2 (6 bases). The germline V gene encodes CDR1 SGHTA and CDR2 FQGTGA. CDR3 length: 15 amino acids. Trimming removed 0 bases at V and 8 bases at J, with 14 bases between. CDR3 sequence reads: CASSLTGGRWDEQFF. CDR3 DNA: TGTGCCAGCAGCTTAACGGGGGGACGGTGGGATGAGCAGTTCTTC.

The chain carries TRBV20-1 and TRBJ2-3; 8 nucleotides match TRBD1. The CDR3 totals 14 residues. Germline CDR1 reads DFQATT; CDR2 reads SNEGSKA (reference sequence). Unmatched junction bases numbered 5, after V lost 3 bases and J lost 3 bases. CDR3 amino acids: CSARRTGITDTQYF. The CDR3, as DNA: TGCAGTGCTAGGAGGACAGGGATTACAGATACGCAGTATTTT.

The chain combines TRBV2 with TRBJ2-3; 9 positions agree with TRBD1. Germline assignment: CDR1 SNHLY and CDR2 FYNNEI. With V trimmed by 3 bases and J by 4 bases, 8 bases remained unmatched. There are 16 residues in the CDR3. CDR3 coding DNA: TGTGCCAGCAGTGAGGCCGACAGGGGGATGGCAGATACGCAGTATTTT. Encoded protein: CASSEADRGMADTQYF.

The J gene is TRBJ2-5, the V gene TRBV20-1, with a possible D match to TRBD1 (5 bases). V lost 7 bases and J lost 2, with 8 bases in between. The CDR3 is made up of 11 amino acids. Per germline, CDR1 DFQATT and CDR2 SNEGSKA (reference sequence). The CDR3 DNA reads TGCAGTGGACAGAAACAAGAGACCCAGTACTTC. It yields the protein CSGQKQETQYF.

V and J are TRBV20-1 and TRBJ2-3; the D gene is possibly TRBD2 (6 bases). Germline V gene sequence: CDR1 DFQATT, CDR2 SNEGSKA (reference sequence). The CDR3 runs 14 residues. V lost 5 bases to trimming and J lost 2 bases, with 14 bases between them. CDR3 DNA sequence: TGCAGTGCTGCGGGGTCCCGGGTCACAGATACGCAGTATTTT. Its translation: CSAAGSRVTDTQYF.

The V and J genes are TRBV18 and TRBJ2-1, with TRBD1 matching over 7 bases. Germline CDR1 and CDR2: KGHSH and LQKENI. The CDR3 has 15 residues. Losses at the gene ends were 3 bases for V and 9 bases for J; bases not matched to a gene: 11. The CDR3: CASSPYRDSVGEQFF. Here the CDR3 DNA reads TGTGCCAGCTCACCGTACCGGGACAGTGTAGGTGAGCAGTTCTTC.

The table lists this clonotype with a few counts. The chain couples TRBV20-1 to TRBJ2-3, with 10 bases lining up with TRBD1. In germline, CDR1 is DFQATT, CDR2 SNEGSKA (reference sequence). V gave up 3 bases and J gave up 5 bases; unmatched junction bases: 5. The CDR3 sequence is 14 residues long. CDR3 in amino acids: CSARRGQGGDTQYF. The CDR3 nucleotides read TGCAGTGCTAGGAGAGGACAGGGGGGAGATACGCAGTATTTT.

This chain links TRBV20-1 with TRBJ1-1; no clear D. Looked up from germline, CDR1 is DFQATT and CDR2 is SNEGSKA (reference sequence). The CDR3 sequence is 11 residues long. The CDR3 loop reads CFASGDTEAFF. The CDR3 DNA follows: TGCTTCGCTAGCGGGGACACTGAAGCTTTCTTT.

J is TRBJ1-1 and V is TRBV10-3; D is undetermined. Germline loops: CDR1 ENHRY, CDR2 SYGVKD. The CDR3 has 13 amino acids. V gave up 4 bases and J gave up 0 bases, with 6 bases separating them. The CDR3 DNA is TGTGCCATCAGTGTGGGCCTGAACACTGAAGCTTTCTTT. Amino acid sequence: CAISVGLNTEAFF.

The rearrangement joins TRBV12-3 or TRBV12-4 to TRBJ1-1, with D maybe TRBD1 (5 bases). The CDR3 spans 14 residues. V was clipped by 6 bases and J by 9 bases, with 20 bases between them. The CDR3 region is CASSPLRDGPKAFF. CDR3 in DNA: TGTGCCAGCAGCCCCCTACGGGACGGACCAAAAGCTTTCTTT.

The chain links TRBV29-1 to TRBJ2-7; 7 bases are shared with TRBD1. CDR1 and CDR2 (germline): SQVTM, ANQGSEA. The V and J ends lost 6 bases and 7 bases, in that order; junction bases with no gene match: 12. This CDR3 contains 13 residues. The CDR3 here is CSVHTGVSGEQYF. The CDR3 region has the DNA TGCAGCGTCCACACAGGGGTTTCTGGTGAGCAGTACTTC.

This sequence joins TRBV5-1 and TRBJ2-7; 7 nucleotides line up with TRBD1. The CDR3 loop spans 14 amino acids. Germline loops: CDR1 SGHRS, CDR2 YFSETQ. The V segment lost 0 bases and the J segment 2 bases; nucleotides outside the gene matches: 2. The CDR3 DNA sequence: TGCGCCAGCAGCTTGGACGGACAGGCCTACGAGCAGTACTTC. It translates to CASSLDGQAYEQYF.